These 10 T cell receptor beta chains were all obtained from the same sample, sequenced in a study of T cells in localized non-small cell lung cancer. Produced via immunoSEQ multiplex PCR; TCRdb's table is partial and in-frame only. The sample has over a thousand clones; about 20% are singletons. The material was normal lung tissue next to the tumor, obtained before any cancer treatment. These receptors were obtained from a man aged 40-75 years with stage I lung adenocarcinoma.

The CDR3 protein is CSVSQGRGTEAFF. CDR3 DNA: TGCAGCGTCTCACAGGGGAGGGGGACTGAAGCTTTCTTT. This chain links TRBV29-1 with TRBJ1-1; 7 bases line up with TRBD1. Losses at the gene ends were 6 bases for V and 5 bases for J; bases not matched to a gene: 9. The germline CDR1 and CDR2 sequences are SQVTM and ANQGSEA. This CDR3 comprises 13 residues. The variable domain in full, with the rest retrieved from reference TRBV29-1 and TRBJ1-1, is SAVISQKPSRDICQRGTSLTIQCQVDSQVTMMFWYRQQPGQSLTLIATANQGSEATYESGFVIDKFPISRPNLTFSTLTVSNMSPEDSSIYLCSVSQGRGTEAFFGQGTRLTVV.

This clone turned up a few times. The V and J genes are TRBV28 and TRBJ1-1; D not certain. This CDR3 has 13 residues. The V and J ends lost 10 bases and 4 bases respectively, with 16 bases between them. CDR1 and CDR2 (germline): MDHEN, SYDVKM. The CDR3 DNA reads TGTGCCACCACCTACGGGGTTCGCACTGAAGCTTTCTTT. Its translation: CATTYGVRTEAFF.

The sample holds a few counts of this clone. V gene TRBV18 combines with J gene TRBJ1-1; TRBD1 aligns across 9 bases. V lost 5 bases, J lost 6 bases, and 13 bases stayed unmatched. Germline V gives CDR1 KGHSH, CDR2 LQKENI. This CDR3 region has 16 residues. The chain's CDR3 is CASSSLPGQGAAEAFF. The DNA for the CDR3 is TGTGCCAGCTCATCTCTTCCGGGACAGGGTGCGGCTGAAGCTTTCTTT.

The chain employs TRBV6-8 and TRBJ2-3, with TRBD2 matching 14 bases. Germline V gives CDR1 MNHGY, CDR2 SAAAGT. There are 20 residues in the CDR3. Unmatched junction bases numbered 14, after V lost 5 bases and J lost 1 base. The chain's CDR3 is CASSGLPGLAGVRGTDTQYF. The DNA for the CDR3 is TGTGCCAGCAGTGGCCTCCCGGGACTAGCGGGAGTGAGGGGCACAGATACGCAGTATTTT.

The rearrangement joins TRBV29-1 to TRBJ2-1, with 15 positions matching TRBD2. This CDR3 has 14 residues. Germline-derived CDR1 and CDR2 are SQVTM and ANQGSEA. V gave up 6 bases and J gave up 14 bases; unmatched junction bases: 11. The CDR3 reads CSVRTSGRDGRKFF. CDR3 sequence (DNA): TGCAGCGTCCGGACTAGCGGGAGGGATGGTAGAAAGTTCTTC.

By share, this clone ranks as medium-sized. V and J are TRBV9 and TRBJ1-2; the match to TRBD1 covers 10 bases. The CDR3 is 17 residues long. Germline CDR1 and CDR2: SGDLS and YYNGEE. V was pared by 2 bases and J by 2 bases, with 9 bases of the junction left unmatched. The CDR3 is CASSVEPGQGSNYGYTF. In DNA form, the CDR3 reads TGTGCCAGCAGCGTGGAACCGGGACAGGGGTCCAACTATGGCTACACCTTC. The full variable domain, completed using reference TRBV9 and TRBJ1-2, is DSGVTQTPKHLITATGQRVTLRCSPRSGDLSVYWYQQSLDQGLQFLIQYYNGEERAKGNILERFSAQQFPDLHSELNLSSLELGDSALYFCASSVEPGQGSNYGYTFGSGTRLTVV.

In its sample, this clone was seen a few times. This chain joins TRBV29-1 and TRBJ1-1, with D perhaps TRBD1 (6 bases). Between the trimmed V and J ends, which lost 6 bases and 4 bases, there was a span of 12 bases. CDR3 length: 12 amino acids. Per the germline V gene, CDR1 is SQVTM and CDR2 is ANQGSEA. CDR3 protein: CSVTGIGTEAFF. CDR3 bases: TGCAGCGTGACAGGCATCGGCACTGAAGCTTTCTTT.

The chain is built from TRBV15 and TRBJ1-2, with TRBD1 as a possible D gene (6 bases). In germline, CDR1 is LNHNV, CDR2 YYDKDF (reference sequence). This CDR3 spans 15 amino acids. V lost 3 bases, J lost 4 bases, and 15 bases lay in between. The CDR3 reads CATSSTGNVFYGYTF. In DNA form, the CDR3 reads TGTGCCACCAGCAGTACAGGGAATGTTTTCTATGGCTACACCTTC.

V is TRBV19 and J is TRBJ2-7; possible D gene TRBD1, 5 bases. The germline V gene encodes CDR1 LNHDA and CDR2 SQIVND (reference sequence). Trimming removed 6 bases from V and 0 bases from J, with 9 bases in between. The CDR3 is made up of 13 amino acids. The chain's CDR3 is CASRGADSYEQYF. In DNA, the CDR3 is TGTGCCAGTAGAGGGGCGGACTCCTACGAGCAGTACTTC.

The genes are TRBV19 and TRBJ2-3; no definite D call. The germline V gene has CDR1 LNHDA and CDR2 SQIVND (reference sequence). The CDR3 is 15 amino acids. V was clipped by 6 bases and J by 6 bases, with 19 bases between them. The CDR3 here is CASSRLAHLGDTQYF. The CDR3 DNA follows: TGTGCCAGTAGCCGGTTGGCTCACCTTGGGGATACGCAGTATTTT.